One sample yielded the 17 T cell receptor beta chains listed below, sequenced in a study of cytomegalovirus exposure and HLA in healthy donors. The study ran its PCR with 60 Vbeta and 13 Jbeta primers. Libraries were prepared by immunoSEQ multiplex PCR; TCRdb keeps only in-frame clonotypes and omits some of them. In the table there are about 180,000 clones, around three quarters of which are singletons. The sequenced sample was PBMCs. The receptors stem from a man aged 35 to 55 in good health and CMV-seronegative.

This chain uses TRBV7-8 with TRBJ1-5, with D perhaps TRBD1 (6 bases). Looked up from germline, CDR1 is SGHVS and CDR2 is FQNEAQ. V was cut by 5 bases and J by 7 bases, with 12 bases left in between. The CDR3 contains 13 residues. The CDR3 here is CASSTTGTQPQHF. The CDR3 bases are TGTGCCAGCAGCACCACAGGGACCCAGCCCCAGCATTTT.

This clone has a handful of counts. The rearrangement links TRBV10-3 to TRBJ2-5; the D gene is possibly TRBD1 (5 bases). The CDR3 covers 14 residues. Trimming cost V 8 bases and J 5 bases, with 18 bases left between them. The germline V gene encodes CDR1 ENHRY and CDR2 SYGVKD. The CDR3 DNA follows: TGTGCCATCTCAGAGGTAGGGGTCCCGGAGACCCAGTACTTC. Its translation: CAISEVGVPETQYF.

This chain joins TRBV6-5 and TRBJ2-4; D may be TRBD2 (6 bases). Trimming shortened V by 5 bases and J by 1 base, and 9 bases separated the two germline ends. Germline V gives CDR1 MNHEY, CDR2 SVGAGI. The CDR3 spans 14 residues. This chain's CDR3 is CASSRGTAKNIQYF. In DNA, the CDR3 is TGTGCCAGCAGTCGGGGGACGGCCAAAAACATTCAGTACTTC.

J is TRBJ1-2 and V is TRBV11-2; D is undetermined. The CDR3 contains 13 residues. Trimming removed 5 bases at V and 3 bases at J, with 10 bases between. Germline values: CDR1 SGHAT, CDR2 FQNNGV. This CDR3 reads CASSAPADYGYTF. The DNA for the CDR3 is TGTGCCAGCAGCGCACCCGCGGACTATGGCTACACCTTC.

The rearrangement joins TRBV7-7 to TRBJ2-2; D may be TRBD2 (5 bases). Germline V gene sequence: CDR1 SSHAT, CDR2 FNYEAQ (reference sequence). V was cut by 5 bases and J by 1 base, with 11 bases left in between. CDR3 size: 15 residues. CDR3 sequence (DNA): TGTGCCAGCAGCCCCTCCGGGGAGAACACCGGGGAGCTGTTTTTT. Translating it yields CASSPSGENTGELFF.

This clone has only one observation. Distinct nucleotide sequences in the sample also encode this CDR3. V gene TRBV6-1 combines with J gene TRBJ1-5, with a possible D match to TRBD1 (5 bases). Trimming removed 0 bases from V and 4 bases from J, with 7 bases in between. The CDR3 has 14 residues. From germline, CDR1 is MNHNS and CDR2 SASEGT. The CDR3 DNA follows: TGTGCCAGCAGTGAAGCGCGGGGGAATCAGCCCCAGCATTTT. Amino acids: CASSEARGNQPQHF.

The chain combines TRBV19 with TRBJ2-7; 8 bases agree with TRBD1. Germline CDR1 is LNHDA and CDR2 is SQIVND (reference sequence). Trimming at V came to 5 bases and at J to 0 bases, leaving 9 bases not matched to a gene. This CDR3 has 16 amino acids. The CDR3 sequence is CASSAPGTGSSYEQYF. CDR3 coding DNA: TGTGCCAGTAGTGCACCCGGGACAGGTAGCTCCTACGAGCAGTACTTC.

The chain is built from TRBV2 and TRBJ2-2; tentative D call: TRBD2 (6 bases). V lost 5 bases and J 10 bases, leaving 20 bases between the germline ends. Per germline, CDR1 SNHLY and CDR2 FYNNEI. The CDR3 length is 15 residues. CDR3 nucleotide sequence: TGTGCCAGCAGTAAAACGGGAGCGCCTCTGGAGGAGCTGTTTTTT. Its translation: CASSKTGAPLEELFF.

The rearrangement joins TRBV30 to TRBJ1-2; D is uncertain. V was trimmed by 3 bases and J by 4 bases, leaving 9 bases between them. Germline CDR1 GTSNPN, CDR2 SVGIG (reference sequence). The CDR3 has 12 amino acids. The CDR3 DNA follows: TGTGCCTGGAGCGCGGGTGTCTATGGCTACACCTTC. Its protein is CAWSAGVYGYTF.

The chain carries TRBV27 and TRBJ1-5; 11 bases are shared with TRBD1. From germline, CDR1 is MNHEY and CDR2 SMNVEV (reference sequence). With 2 bases clipped from V and 4 bases from J, the junction kept 4 bases outside the gene matches. The CDR3 runs to 16 residues. CDR3 loop: CASSLRTGGRNQPQHF. As DNA, the CDR3 is TGTGCCAGCAGTTTACGGACAGGGGGCCGGAATCAGCCCCAGCATTTT.

The chain employs TRBV6-5 and TRBJ2-1; maybe TRBD1 (5 bases). Trimming pared 0 bases from V and 3 bases from J, leaving 12 bases between. Germline loops: CDR1 MNHEY, CDR2 SVGAGI. This CDR3 is 16 amino acids long. CDR3 amino acids: CASSYSLGRLYNEQFF. The DNA of the CDR3 is TGTGCCAGCAGTTACTCGTTGGGGCGGCTCTACAATGAGCAGTTCTTC.

The genes are TRBV4-3 and TRBJ1-2; D might be TRBD1 (6 bases). V lost 4 bases to trimming and J lost 0 bases, with 21 bases between them. The CDR3 is 18 amino acids. The germline V gene encodes CDR1 LGHNA and CDR2 YSLEER. This chain's CDR3 is CASSPHPKEQGANYGYTF. The CDR3 bases are TGCGCCAGCAGCCCCCACCCGAAGGAACAGGGTGCTAACTATGGCTACACCTTC.

This clone was detected only a few times. The sample has other DNA sequences that encode this CDR3 too. The chain has TRBV11-2 and TRBJ2-5, with 8 nucleotides matching TRBD2. Germline V gene sequence: CDR1 SGHAT, CDR2 FQNNGV. V lost 5 bases to trimming and J lost 2 bases; unmatched junction nucleotides: 4. CDR3 length: 14 amino acids. CDR3 sequence (DNA): TGTGCCAGCAGCCCGGGACTAGATCAAGAGACCCAGTACTTC. Residues: CASSPGLDQETQYF.

V gene TRBV9 combines with J gene TRBJ2-2; unclear D gene. This CDR3 is built from 13 residues. Germline values: CDR1 SGDLS, CDR2 YYNGEE. V lost 0 bases and J 5 bases, leaving 5 bases between the germline ends. The CDR3 here is CASSVVSTGELFF. The DNA of the CDR3 is TGTGCCAGCAGCGTAGTTTCAACCGGGGAGCTGTTTTTT. The full variable domain, in which reference TRBV9 and TRBJ2-2 provide the parts outside the CDR3, is DSGVTQTPKHLITATGQRVTLRCSPRSGDLSVYWYQQSLDQGLQFLIQYYNGEERAKGNILERFSAQQFPDLHSELNLSSLELGDSALYFCASSVVSTGELFFGEGSRLTVL.

This chain joins TRBV5-6 and TRBJ2-3; 9 nucleotides align to TRBD2. CDR3 size: 14 residues. J gave up 6 bases and V 4 bases, and 6 bases lay outside the gene matches. The germline V gene has CDR1 SGHDT and CDR2 YYEEEE. The CDR3 coding sequence is TGTGCCAGCAGCACAAGCGGGGGGTGGGATACGCAGTATTTT. Translated: CASSTSGGWDTQYF.

J is TRBJ1-5 and V is TRBV6-5; TRBD1 matches 7 bases. The CDR3 has 14 amino acids. The V segment lost 6 bases and the J segment 5 bases; nucleotides outside the gene matches: 7. Germline V CDR1 and CDR2: MNHEY, SVGAGI. CDR3 residues: CASRATGFHQPQHF. The CDR3 nucleotides read TGTGCCAGCAGGGCGACAGGGTTTCATCAGCCCCAGCATTTT.

V is TRBV5-4 and J is TRBJ2-7; maybe TRBD2 (5 bases). Trimming took off 1 base at V and 2 bases at J, with 7 bases between the two ends. The CDR3 has 13 residues. Per germline, CDR1 SGHNT and CDR2 YYREEE (reference sequence). The CDR3 spells CASSLQEAYEQYF. CDR3 sequence (DNA): TGTGCCAGCAGCTTGCAGGAGGCCTACGAGCAGTACTTC.